Below are 2 T cell receptor beta chains sequenced from a single sample in a study of circulating and synovial CD4+ cells in juvenile arthritis. The assay was immunoSEQ multiplex PCR, and TCRdb's table has in-frame clones only and misses some. The table lists approximately 31,000 clones, roughly 96% of them singletons. Source material: CD4+ T cells from blood. The receptors were sampled from a human donor with juvenile idiopathic arthritis.

V is TRBV4-1 and J is TRBJ1-4; 8 bases are shared with TRBD1. Losses at the gene ends were 1 base for V and 3 bases for J; bases not matched to a gene: 10. Germline-derived CDR1 and CDR2 are MGHRA and YSYEKL. The CDR3 has 18 amino acids. The CDR3 is CASSQVPQGVAANEKLFF. DNA for the CDR3: TGCGCCAGCAGCCAAGTACCACAGGGGGTGGCTGCTAATGAAAAACTGTTTTTT.

The chain has TRBV5-8 and TRBJ1-6; TRBD1 matches 9 bases. The trim removed 2 bases at V and 9 bases at J, leaving 3 bases unmatched. Looked up from germline, CDR1 is SGHTS and CDR2 is YDEGEE. The CDR3 loop spans 14 amino acids. CDR3 sequence reads: CASSLRTGVSPLHF. CDR3 in DNA: TGTGCCAGCAGCTTAAGGACAGGGGTTTCACCCCTCCACTTT.